The 3 T cell receptor beta chains presented below share a single source sample, sequenced in a study of cytomegalovirus exposure and HLA in healthy donors. PCR employed 60 Vbeta and 13 Jbeta primers. The repertoire was sequenced with immunoSEQ multiplex PCR; TCRdb's copy has only in-frame clones and lacks some. The sample shows 95,000 to 100,000 clones, 65% to 80% of them seen only once. Sequencing was carried out using PBMCs. The receptors were sampled from a man aged 40-49 years in good health and CMV-seropositive.

The chain couples TRBV9 to TRBJ1-5, with TRBD1 matching over 10 bases. Trimming at V came to 3 bases and at J to 1 base, leaving 4 bases not matched to a gene. Per germline, CDR1 SGDLS and CDR2 YYNGEE. The CDR3 has 16 amino acids. CDR3 bases: TGTGCCAGCAGCGCCGGGACAGGGGAGAGCAATCAGCCCCAGCATTTT. Its protein is CASSAGTGESNQPQHF.

This clone was counted a single time. The rearrangement joins TRBV7-2 to TRBJ2-7; the match to TRBD1 covers 8 bases. This CDR3 contains 18 residues. Trimming cost V 1 base and J 0 bases; bases outside gene matches: 11. Germline V CDR1 and CDR2: SGHTA, FQGNSA. The CDR3 nucleotides are TGTGCCAGCAGCTTAGGTAGCTCGAGGGACAGGAGCTCCTACGAGCAGTACTTC. Its translation: CASSLGSSRDRSSYEQYF.

This chain uses TRBV6-1 with TRBJ2-3, with 8 bases fitting TRBD2. The CDR3 loop spans 14 amino acids. The V gene's germline CDR1 is MNHNS and CDR2 SASEGT. Trimming cost V 3 bases and J 5 bases; bases outside gene matches: 4. The CDR3 DNA sequence: TGTGCCAGCAGTGAGCGGGGGGTGGAAGATACGCAGTATTTT. This translates into CASSERGVEDTQYF.